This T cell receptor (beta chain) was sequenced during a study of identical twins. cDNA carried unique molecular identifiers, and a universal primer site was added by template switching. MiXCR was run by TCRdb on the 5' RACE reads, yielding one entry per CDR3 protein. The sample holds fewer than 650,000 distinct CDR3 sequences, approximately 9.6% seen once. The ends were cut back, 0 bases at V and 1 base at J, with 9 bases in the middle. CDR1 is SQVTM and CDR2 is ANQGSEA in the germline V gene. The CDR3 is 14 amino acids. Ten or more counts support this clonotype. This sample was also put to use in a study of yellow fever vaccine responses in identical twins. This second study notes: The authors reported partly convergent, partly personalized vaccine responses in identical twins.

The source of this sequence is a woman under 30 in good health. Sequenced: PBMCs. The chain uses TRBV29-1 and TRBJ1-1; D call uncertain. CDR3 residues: CSVEDTGENTEAFF. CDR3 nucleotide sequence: TGCAGCGTTGAAGATACCGGTGAGAACACTGAAGCTTTCTTT.